The 8 T cell receptor beta chains reported below all come from one sample, sequenced in a study of shared clonotypes between healthy human individuals. The table came from immunoSEQ multiplex PCR; TCRdb's copy has only in-frame clones and leaves some out. The table has just over 2,000,000 clones, about 95% seen once; the top ten hold roughly 1%. CD8 cells classed as naive were CD45RO-negative and positively selected for CCR7, excluding terminally differentiated effector memory CD45RA+ cells. Sequenced: naive CD8+ T cells sorted from blood. Source of these receptors: a man aged 18 to 29 in good health.

This clone appeared once. The rearrangement joins TRBV10-3 to TRBJ2-7; 11 bases are a match to TRBD1. CDR1 and CDR2 from the germline V gene are ENHRY and SYGVKD. V trimming: 8 bases; J trimming: 2 bases; junction bases outside the gene matches: 2. The CDR3 is made up of 13 amino acids. CDR3: CAIRTGGPYEQYF. In DNA, the CDR3 is TGTGCCATCCGGACAGGGGGCCCCTACGAGCAGTACTTC.

This clone was observed a single time. This sequence joins TRBV29-1 and TRBJ2-1; TRBD2 matches 12 bases. Looked up from germline, CDR1 is SQVTM and CDR2 is ANQGSEA. J gave up 4 bases and V 3 bases, and 4 bases lay outside the gene matches. CDR3 length equals 15 residues. The CDR3 region has the DNA TGCAGCGTTGAGACTAGCGGGAGTGGGTACAATGAGCAGTTCTTC. Translation: CSVETSGSGYNEQFF.

The rearrangement uses TRBV14 and TRBJ2-1; 8 bases are a match to TRBD1. The CDR3 sequence is 17 residues long. The V and J ends lost 5 bases and 5 bases, in that order; junction bases with no gene match: 14. Germline V lookup: CDR1 SGHDN, CDR2 FVKESK. As DNA, the CDR3 is TGTGCCAGCAGCTACCTAACCGGACAGGGTAGGGACAATGAGCAGTTCTTC. It yields the protein CASSYLTGQGRDNEQFF.

CDR3 bases: TGTGCCAGCAGCCCGGACAGGGGGACCTACACAGATACGCAGTATTTT. Its translation: CASSPDRGTYTDTQYF. The chain has TRBV5-8 and TRBJ2-3; 10 bases match TRBD1. In germline, CDR1 is SGHTS, CDR2 YDEGEE. The CDR3 is 16 residues long. J was trimmed by 2 bases and V by 4 bases; bases with no gene match: 7.

This sequence joins TRBV19 and TRBJ1-2, with D possibly TRBD1 on 5 matching bases. V was cut by 6 bases and J by 2 bases, with 19 bases left in between. Germline V gives CDR1 LNHDA, CDR2 SQIVND (reference sequence). The CDR3 spans 16 residues. The CDR3 region is CASSFLRGSENYGYTF. In DNA form, the CDR3 reads TGTGCCAGTAGCTTTTTGCGGGGGAGCGAAAACTATGGCTACACCTTC.

The V gene is TRBV28, the J gene TRBJ1-2; TRBD1 matches 11 bases. The CDR3 has 16 residues. The germline V gene has CDR1 MDHEN and CDR2 SYDVKM. V dropped 4 bases and J dropped 3; count of bases not matched to a gene: 7. CDR3 sequence: CASSSRGTGGYYGYTF. The CDR3 DNA reads TGTGCCAGCAGTTCCCGGGGGACAGGGGGTTACTATGGCTACACCTTC.

The gene calls are TRBV6-5 and TRBJ1-2; 7 bases line up with TRBD1. The length of the CDR3 is 15 residues. V gave up 2 bases and J gave up 2 bases; unmatched junction bases: 5. Germline values: CDR1 MNHEY, CDR2 SVGAGI. The chain's CDR3 is CASSYTGTANYGYTF. CDR3 sequence (DNA): TGTGCCAGCAGTTACACCGGGACAGCCAACTATGGCTACACCTTC.

This clone was seen once. The chain combines TRBV7-8 with TRBJ2-5, with D maybe TRBD2 (5 bases). The length of the CDR3 is 14 residues. CDR1 is SGHVS, CDR2 FQNEAQ, per germline. Trimming left V 1 base short and J 3 bases short, with 9 bases between. The CDR3 DNA sequence: TGTGCCAGCAGCTTAGGGCTAGCTAAAGAGACCCAGTACTTC. Protein: CASSLGLAKETQYF.